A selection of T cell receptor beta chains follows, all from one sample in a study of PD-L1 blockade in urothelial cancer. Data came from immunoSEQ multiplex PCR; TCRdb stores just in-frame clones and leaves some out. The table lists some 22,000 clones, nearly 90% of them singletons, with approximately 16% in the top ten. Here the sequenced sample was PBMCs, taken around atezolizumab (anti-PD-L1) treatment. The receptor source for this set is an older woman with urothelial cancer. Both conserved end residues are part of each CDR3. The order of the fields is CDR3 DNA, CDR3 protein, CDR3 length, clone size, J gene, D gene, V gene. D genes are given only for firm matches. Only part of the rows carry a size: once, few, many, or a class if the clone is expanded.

CDR3 DNA: TGTGCCAGCAGTTTAAACAGGGGGCTGGAGACCCAGTACTTC; CDR3 protein: CASSLNRGLETQYF; CDR3 length: 14; clone size: .; J gene: TRBJ2-5; D gene: TRBD1; V gene: TRBV27
CDR3 DNA: TGTGCCAGCAGTTTGGGACAGGCCACAGATACGCAGTATTTT; CDR3 protein: CASSLGQATDTQYF; CDR3 length: 14; clone size: .; J gene: TRBJ2-3; D gene: TRBD1; V gene: TRBV28
CDR3 DNA: TGTGCCAGCAGCTTCCTAGCGGGAGCAGTATACAATGAGCAGTTCTTC; CDR3 protein: CASSFLAGAVYNEQFF; CDR3 length: 16; clone size: .; J gene: TRBJ2-1; D gene: TRBD2; V gene: TRBV11-2
CDR3 DNA: TGTGCCAGCAGTCCCAGACTAGCGGGAGCAATTTACAATGAGCAGTTCTTC; CDR3 protein: CASSPRLAGAIYNEQFF; CDR3 length: 17; clone size: .; J gene: TRBJ2-1; D gene: TRBD2; V gene: TRBV27
CDR3 DNA: TGTGCCACCAGCAGAGATTCCAGGGGGAGCTATGGCTACACCTTC; CDR3 protein: CATSRDSRGSYGYTF; CDR3 length: 15; clone size: .; J gene: TRBJ1-2; D gene: TRBD1; V gene: TRBV15
CDR3 DNA: TGTGCCAGCAGTAGCGGGGGGGTCTACAATGAGCAGTTCTTC; CDR3 protein: CASSSGGVYNEQFF; CDR3 length: 14; clone size: .; J gene: TRBJ2-1; D gene: TRBD2; V gene: TRBV6-5
CDR3 DNA: TGTGCCAGCAGTAGGACTAGCGGGACCTACAATGAGCAGTTCTTC; CDR3 protein: CASSRTSGTYNEQFF; CDR3 length: 15; clone size: .; J gene: TRBJ2-1; D gene: TRBD2; V gene: TRBV6-1
CDR3 DNA: TGCGCCAGCAGCCAAGGGCGAGGGTCCCTCCGACAGCCCCAGCATTTT; CDR3 protein: CASSQGRGSLRQPQHF; CDR3 length: 16; clone size: .; J gene: TRBJ1-5; D gene: .; V gene: TRBV4-1
CDR3 DNA: TGTGCCAGCCGACAAGCCGGGACTACTTACCAAGAGACCCAGTACTTC; CDR3 protein: CASRQAGTTYQETQYF; CDR3 length: 16; clone size: few; J gene: TRBJ2-5; D gene: TRBD2; V gene: TRBV28
CDR3 DNA: TGTGCCATCAGCGCTACACGTAGCGGAACCGGGGAGCTGTTTTTT; CDR3 protein: CAISATRSGTGELFF; CDR3 length: 15; clone size: .; J gene: TRBJ2-2; D gene: .; V gene: TRBV10-3
CDR3 DNA: TGTGCCAGCAGCTTGAGACTAGCGGGAAGTACAGATACGCAGTATTTT; CDR3 protein: CASSLRLAGSTDTQYF; CDR3 length: 16; clone size: .; J gene: TRBJ2-3; D gene: TRBD2; V gene: TRBV5-5
CDR3 DNA: TGTGCCTGGAGTACATTACCTAACTATGGCTACACCTTC; CDR3 protein: CAWSTLPNYGYTF; CDR3 length: 13; clone size: .; J gene: TRBJ1-2; D gene: .; V gene: TRBV30